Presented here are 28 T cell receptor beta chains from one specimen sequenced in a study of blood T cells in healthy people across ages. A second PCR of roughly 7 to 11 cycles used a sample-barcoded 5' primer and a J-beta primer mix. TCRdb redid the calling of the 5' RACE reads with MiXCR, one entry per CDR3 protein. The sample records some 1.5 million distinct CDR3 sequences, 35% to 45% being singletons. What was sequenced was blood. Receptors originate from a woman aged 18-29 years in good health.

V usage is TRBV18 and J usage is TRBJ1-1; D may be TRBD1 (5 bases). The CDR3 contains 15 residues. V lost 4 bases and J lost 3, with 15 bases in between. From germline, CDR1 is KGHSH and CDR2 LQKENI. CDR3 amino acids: CASSLHYTGYTEAFF. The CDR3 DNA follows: TGTGCCAGCTCACTACACTATACAGGCTACACTGAAGCTTTCTTT. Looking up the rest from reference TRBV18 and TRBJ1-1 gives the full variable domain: NAGVMQNPRHLVRRRGQEARLRCSPMKGHSHVYWYRQLPEEGLKFMVYLQKENIIDESGMPKERFSAEFPKEGPSILRIQQVVRGDSAAYFCASSLHYTGYTEAFFGQGTRLTVV.

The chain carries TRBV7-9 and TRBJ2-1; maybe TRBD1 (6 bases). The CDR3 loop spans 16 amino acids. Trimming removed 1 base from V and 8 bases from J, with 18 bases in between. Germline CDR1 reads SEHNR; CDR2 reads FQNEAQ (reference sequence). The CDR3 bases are TGTGCCAGCAGCTTAGGTTATGGCAGGGGTGTGGATGAGCAGTTCTTC. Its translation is CASSLGYGRGVDEQFF.

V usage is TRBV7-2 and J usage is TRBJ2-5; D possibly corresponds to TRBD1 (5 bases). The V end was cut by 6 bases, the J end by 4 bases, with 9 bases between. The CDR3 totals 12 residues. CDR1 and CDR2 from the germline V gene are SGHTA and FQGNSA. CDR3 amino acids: CASSWQGETQYF. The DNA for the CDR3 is TGTGCCAGCAGTTGGCAGGGAGAGACCCAGTACTTC. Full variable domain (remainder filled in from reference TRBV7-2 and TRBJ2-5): GAGVSQSPSNKVTEKGKDVELRCDPISGHTALYWYRQSLGQGLEFLIYFQGNSAPDKSGLPSDRFSAERTGGSVSTLTIQRTQQEDSAVYLCASSWQGETQYFGPGTRLLVL.

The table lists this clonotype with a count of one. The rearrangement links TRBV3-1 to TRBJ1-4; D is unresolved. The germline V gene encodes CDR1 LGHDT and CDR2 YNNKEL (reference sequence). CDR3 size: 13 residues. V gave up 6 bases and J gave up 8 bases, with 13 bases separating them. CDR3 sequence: CASRGKGKEKLFF. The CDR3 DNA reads TGTGCCAGCAGGGGAAAAGGGAAGGAAAAACTGTTTTTT.

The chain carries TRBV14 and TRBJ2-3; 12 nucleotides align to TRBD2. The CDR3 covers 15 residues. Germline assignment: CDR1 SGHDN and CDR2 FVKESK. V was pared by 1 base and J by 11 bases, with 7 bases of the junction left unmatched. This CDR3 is CASSQAGTSGRKQYF. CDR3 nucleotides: TGTGCCAGCAGCCAAGCGGGTACTAGCGGGAGGAAGCAGTATTTT.

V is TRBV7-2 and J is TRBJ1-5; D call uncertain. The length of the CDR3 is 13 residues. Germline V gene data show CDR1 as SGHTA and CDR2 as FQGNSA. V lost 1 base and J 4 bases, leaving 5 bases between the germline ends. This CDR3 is CASSLERNQPQHF. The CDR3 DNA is TGTGCCAGCAGCTTAGAACGGAATCAGCCCCAGCATTTT.

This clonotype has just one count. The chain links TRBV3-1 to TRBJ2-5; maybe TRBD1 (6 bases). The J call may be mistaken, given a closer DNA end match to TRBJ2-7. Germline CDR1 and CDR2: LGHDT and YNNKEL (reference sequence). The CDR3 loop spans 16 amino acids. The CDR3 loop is CASSQDQGRGSYEQYF. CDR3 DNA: TGTGCCAGCAGCCAAGATCAAGGCAGGGGATCCTACGAGCAGTACTTC.

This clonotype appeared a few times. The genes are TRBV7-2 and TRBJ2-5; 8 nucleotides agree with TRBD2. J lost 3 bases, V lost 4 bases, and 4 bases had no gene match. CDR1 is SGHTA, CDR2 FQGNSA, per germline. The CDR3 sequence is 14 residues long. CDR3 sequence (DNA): TGTGCCAGCAGCTCGGGACTAGAGGAAGAGACCCAGTACTTC. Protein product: CASSSGLEEETQYF.

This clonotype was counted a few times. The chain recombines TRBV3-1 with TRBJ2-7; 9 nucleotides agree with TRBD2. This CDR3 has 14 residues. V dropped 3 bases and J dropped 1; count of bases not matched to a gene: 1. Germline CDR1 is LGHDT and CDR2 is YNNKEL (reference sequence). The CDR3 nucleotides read TGTGCCAGCAGCCACGGACTAGCGTCCTACGAGCAGTACTTC. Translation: CASSHGLASYEQYF.

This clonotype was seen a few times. The CDR3 DNA follows: TGTGCCAGCAGTTACACCGACCCGAGGAAAAAACTGTTTTTT. Encoded protein: CASSYTDPRKKLFF. This chain links TRBV6-6 with TRBJ1-4; unclear D gene. The CDR3 contains 14 residues. V lost 2 bases to trimming and J lost 9 bases, with 13 bases between them. CDR1 is MNHNY, CDR2 SVGAGI, per germline (reference sequence).

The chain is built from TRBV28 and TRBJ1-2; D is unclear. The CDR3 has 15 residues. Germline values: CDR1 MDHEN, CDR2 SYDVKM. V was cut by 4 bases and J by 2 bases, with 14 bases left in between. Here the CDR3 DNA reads TGTGCCAGCAGTTCTATGAATTTGAGAAACTATGGCTACACCTTC. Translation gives CASSSMNLRNYGYTF.

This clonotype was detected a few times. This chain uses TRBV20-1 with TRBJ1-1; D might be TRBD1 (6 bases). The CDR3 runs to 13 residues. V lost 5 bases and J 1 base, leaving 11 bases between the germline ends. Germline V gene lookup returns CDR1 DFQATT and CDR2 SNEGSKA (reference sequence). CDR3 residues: CSALGGRNTEAFF. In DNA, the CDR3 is TGCAGTGCTCTAGGGGGGAGGAACACTGAAGCTTTCTTT.

The CDR3 nucleotides are TGTGCCAGCAGGTCCGCCGGACTAATTACCTACGAGCAGTACTTC. Translation gives CASRSAGLITYEQYF. The J gene is TRBJ2-7, the V gene TRBV28, with a tentative D call TRBD2 (6 bases). CDR3 length: 15 residues. The germline CDR1 and CDR2 sequences are MDHEN and SYDVKM. V was cut by 6 bases and J by 2 bases, with 17 bases left in between.

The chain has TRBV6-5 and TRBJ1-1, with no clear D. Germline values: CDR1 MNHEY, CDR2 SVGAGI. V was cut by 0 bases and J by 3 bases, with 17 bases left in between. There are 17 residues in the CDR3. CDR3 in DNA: TGTGCCAGCAGTTACTCGATCCGGGGAACTGGCGACACTGAAGCTTTCTTT. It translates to CASSYSIRGTGDTEAFF.

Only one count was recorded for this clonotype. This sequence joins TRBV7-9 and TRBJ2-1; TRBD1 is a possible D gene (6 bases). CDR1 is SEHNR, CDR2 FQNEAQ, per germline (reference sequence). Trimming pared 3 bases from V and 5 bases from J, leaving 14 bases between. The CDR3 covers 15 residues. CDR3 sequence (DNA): TGTGCCAGCAGCTTTACGGGACAAACCCACAATGAGCAGTTCTTC. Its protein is CASSFTGQTHNEQFF. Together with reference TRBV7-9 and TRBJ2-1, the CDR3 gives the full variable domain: DTGVSQNPRHKITKRGQNVTFRCDPISEHNRLYWYRQTLGQGPEFLTYFQNEAQLEKSRLLSDRFSAERPKGSFSTLEIQRTEQGDSAMYLCASSFTGQTHNEQFFGPGTRLTVL.

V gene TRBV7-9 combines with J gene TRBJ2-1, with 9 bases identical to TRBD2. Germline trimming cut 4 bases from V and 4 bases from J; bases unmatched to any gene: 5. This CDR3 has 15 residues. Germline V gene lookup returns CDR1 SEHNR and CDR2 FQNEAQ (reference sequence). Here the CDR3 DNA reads TGTGCCAGCAGCTCCCGGACTAGCGCGTACAATGAGCAGTTCTTC. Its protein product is CASSSRTSAYNEQFF.

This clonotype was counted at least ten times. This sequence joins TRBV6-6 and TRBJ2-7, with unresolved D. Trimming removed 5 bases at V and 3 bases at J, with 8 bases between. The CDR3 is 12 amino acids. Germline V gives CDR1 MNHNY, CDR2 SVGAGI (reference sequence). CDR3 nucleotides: TGTGCCAGCAGTAATCTCAACTACGAGCAGTACTTC. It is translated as CASSNLNYEQYF.

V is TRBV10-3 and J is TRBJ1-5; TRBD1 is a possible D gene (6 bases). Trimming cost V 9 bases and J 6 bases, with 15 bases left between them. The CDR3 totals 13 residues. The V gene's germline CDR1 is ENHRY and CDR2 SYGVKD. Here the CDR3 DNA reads TGTGCCATACAGGTGGGGGCGGGTCAGCCCCAGCATTTT. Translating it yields CAIQVGAGQPQHF.

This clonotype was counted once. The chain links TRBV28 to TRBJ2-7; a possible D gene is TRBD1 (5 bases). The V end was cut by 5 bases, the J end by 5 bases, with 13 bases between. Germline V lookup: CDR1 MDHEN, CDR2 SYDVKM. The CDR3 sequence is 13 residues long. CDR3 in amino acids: CASSARVRDEQYF. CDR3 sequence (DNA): TGTGCCAGCAGTGCCAGGGTACGGGACGAGCAGTACTTC.

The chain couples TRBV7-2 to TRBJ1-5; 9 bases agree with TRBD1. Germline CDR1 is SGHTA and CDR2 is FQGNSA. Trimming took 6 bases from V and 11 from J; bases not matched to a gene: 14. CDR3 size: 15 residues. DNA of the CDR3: TGTGCCAGCAGGCCTGACAGGGGGTCTTCAGGGGCCCAGCATTTT. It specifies CASRPDRGSSGAQHF.

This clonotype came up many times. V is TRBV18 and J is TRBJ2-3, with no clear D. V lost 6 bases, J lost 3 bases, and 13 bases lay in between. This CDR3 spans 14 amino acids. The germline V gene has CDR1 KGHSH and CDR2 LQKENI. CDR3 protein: CASSYVAETDTQYF. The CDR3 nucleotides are TGTGCCAGCTCTTATGTAGCCGAGACAGATACGCAGTATTTT. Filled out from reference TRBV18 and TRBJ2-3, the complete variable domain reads NAGVMQNPRHLVRRRGQEARLRCSPMKGHSHVYWYRQLPEEGLKFMVYLQKENIIDESGMPKERFSAEFPKEGPSILRIQQVVRGDSAAYFCASSYVAETDTQYFGPGTRLTVL.

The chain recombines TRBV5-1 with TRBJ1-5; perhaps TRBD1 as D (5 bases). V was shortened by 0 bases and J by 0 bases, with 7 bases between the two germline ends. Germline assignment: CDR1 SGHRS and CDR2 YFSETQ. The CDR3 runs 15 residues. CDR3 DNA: TGCGCCAGCAGCTTGGGTGGGACTAGCAATCAGCCCCAGCATTTT. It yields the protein CASSLGGTSNQPQHF.

Written as DNA, the CDR3 is TGTGCCAGCACCCGGGGACAGGGGAGCACTGAAGCTTTCTTT. Translated: CASTRGQGSTEAFF. The rearrangement joins TRBV7-9 to TRBJ1-1, with TRBD1 matching 10 bases. CDR1 and CDR2 (germline): SEHNR, FQNEAQ (reference sequence). The CDR3 spans 14 residues. The ends lost 7 bases at V and 4 bases at J; junction bases unmatched: 6.

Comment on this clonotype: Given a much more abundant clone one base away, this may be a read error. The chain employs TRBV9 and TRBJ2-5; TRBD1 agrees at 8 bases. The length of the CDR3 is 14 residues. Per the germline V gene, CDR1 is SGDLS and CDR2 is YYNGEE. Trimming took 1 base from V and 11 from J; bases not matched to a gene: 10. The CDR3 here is CASSVRPGGSEQYF. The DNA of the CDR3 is TGTGCCAGCAGCGTACGCCCAGGGGGCAGTGAGCAGTACTTC. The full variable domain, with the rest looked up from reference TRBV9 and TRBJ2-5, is DSGVTQTPKHLITATGQRVTLRCSPRSGDLSVYWYQQSLDQGLQFLIQYYNGEERAKGNILERFSAQQFPDLHSELNLSSLELGDSALYFCASSVRPGGSEQYFGPGTRLLVL.

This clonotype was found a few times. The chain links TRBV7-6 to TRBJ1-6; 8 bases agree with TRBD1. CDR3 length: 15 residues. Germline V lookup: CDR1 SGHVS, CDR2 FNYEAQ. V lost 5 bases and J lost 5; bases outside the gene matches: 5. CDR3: CASSPRQGNNSPLHF. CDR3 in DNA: TGTGCCAGCAGCCCCAGACAGGGGAATAATTCACCCCTCCACTTT.

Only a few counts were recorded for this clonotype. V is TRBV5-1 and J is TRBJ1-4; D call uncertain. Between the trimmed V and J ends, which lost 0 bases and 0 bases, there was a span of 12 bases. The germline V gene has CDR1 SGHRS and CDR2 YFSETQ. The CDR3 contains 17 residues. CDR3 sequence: CASSLDAGRATNEKLFF. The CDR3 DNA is TGCGCCAGCAGCTTGGACGCGGGGAGAGCAACTAATGAAAAACTGTTTTTT.

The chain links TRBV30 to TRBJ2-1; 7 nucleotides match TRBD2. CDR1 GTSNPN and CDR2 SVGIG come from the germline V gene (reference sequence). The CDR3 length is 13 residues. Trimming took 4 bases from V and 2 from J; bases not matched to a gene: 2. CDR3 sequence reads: CAWTAGAYNEQFF. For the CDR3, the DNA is TGTGCCTGGACGGCGGGGGCCTACAATGAGCAGTTCTTC.

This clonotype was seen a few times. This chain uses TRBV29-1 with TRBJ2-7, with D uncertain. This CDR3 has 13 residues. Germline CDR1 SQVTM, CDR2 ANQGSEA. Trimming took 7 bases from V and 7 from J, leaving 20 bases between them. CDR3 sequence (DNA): TGCAGCGGGAAAGCGCCGTCCTACAATGAGCAGTACTTC. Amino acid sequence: CSGKAPSYNEQYF.